Following are 28 T cell receptor beta chains from one sample sequenced in a study of cytotoxic CD8 clonotypes in ibrutinib-treated CLL. Generated by immunoSEQ multiplex PCR, the TCRdb table keeps only in-frame clones and is missing some. The table includes roughly 220,000 clones, over 65% detected once. Sequenced material: PBMCs, taken after 12 months of ibrutinib treatment. The receptors here all came from a human donor with chronic lymphocytic leukemia.

The CDR3 loop is CATPPSAMASGIANYGYTF. The CDR3 nucleotides are TGTGCCACCCCACCCTCGGCGATGGCCTCAGGAATAGCTAACTATGGCTACACCTTC. This chain uses TRBV7-2 with TRBJ1-2; D is unclear. Germline lookup yields CDR1 SGHTA and CDR2 FQGNSA. The CDR3 is 19 residues long. Between the trimmed V and J ends, which lost 10 bases and 0 bases, there was a span of 30 bases.

This clone was picked up a small number of times. The V gene is TRBV6-5, the J gene TRBJ2-5; no firm D call. V was cut by 0 bases and J by 5 bases, with 10 bases left in between. Germline V gene data show CDR1 as MNHEY and CDR2 as SVGAGI. CDR3 length equals 14 residues. CDR3 sequence reads: CASSYSWQSETQYF. CDR3 nucleotide sequence: TGTGCCAGCAGTTACTCATGGCAGTCCGAGACCCAGTACTTC.

V gene TRBV7-2 combines with J gene TRBJ2-2; 7 bases are a match to TRBD2. V was clipped by 5 bases and J by 5 bases; unmatched bases: 5. Looked up from germline, CDR1 is SGHTA and CDR2 is FQGNSA. The CDR3 consists of 14 residues. CDR3 bases: TGTGCCAGCAGCGGACTAGTTTTGACCGGGGAGCTGTTTTTT. Residues: CASSGLVLTGELFF.

The chain uses TRBV28 and TRBJ1-5; weak D call: TRBD1 (6 bases). The V gene lost 5 bases and the J gene lost 1 base, with 15 bases spanning the gap. The CDR3 covers 16 residues. In germline, CDR1 is MDHEN, CDR2 SYDVKM. CDR3 amino acids: CASSAGGGQSNQPQHF. The CDR3 nucleotides read TGTGCCAGCAGTGCCGGGGGGGGCCAAAGCAATCAGCCCCAGCATTTT.

The gene calls are TRBV30 and TRBJ2-7; no firm D call. Germline loops: CDR1 GTSNPN, CDR2 SVGIG (reference sequence). The CDR3 has 11 residues. V was trimmed by 2 bases and J by 0 bases, leaving 2 bases between them. CDR3 DNA: TGTGCCTGGAGTATCTCCTACGAGCAGTACTTC. It is translated as CAWSISYEQYF.

This clone was recorded a few times. This chain uses TRBV4-2 with TRBJ2-7, with D unresolved. The CDR3 is 11 amino acids. From germline, CDR1 is LGHNA and CDR2 YNFKEQ. V lost 0 bases, J lost 6 bases, and 3 bases lay in between. CDR3 sequence (DNA): TGTGCCAGCAGCCAAGACGGCGAGCAGTACTTC. Protein product: CASSQDGEQYF.

This rearrangement joins TRBV18 to TRBJ1-5; weak D call: TRBD1 (5 bases). Trimming removed 1 base from V and 1 base from J, with 14 bases in between. This CDR3 is 17 amino acids long. CDR1 KGHSH and CDR2 LQKENI come from the germline V gene. CDR3 in amino acids: CASSPLPPAGSNQPQHF. The CDR3 nucleotides read TGTGCCAGCTCACCACTGCCCCCCGCAGGGAGCAATCAGCCCCAGCATTTT.

This chain connects TRBV5-6 to TRBJ2-3; D is ambiguous. From germline, CDR1 is SGHDT and CDR2 YYEEEE. V gave up 0 bases and J gave up 1 base, with 9 bases separating them. This CDR3 contains 15 residues. CDR3 region: CASSLEGSGTDTQYF. Here the CDR3 DNA reads TGTGCCAGCAGCTTGGAAGGGTCTGGCACAGATACGCAGTATTTT.

The chain's CDR3 is CASSDETGVGLYGYTF. CDR3 DNA: TGTGCCAGCTCAGACGAGACAGGGGTCGGGCTCTATGGCTACACCTTC. The V gene is TRBV18, the J gene TRBJ1-2; TRBD1 matches 8 bases. With 5 bases clipped from V and 4 bases from J, the junction kept 12 bases outside the gene matches. This CDR3 is 16 amino acids long. CDR1 is KGHSH, CDR2 LQKENI, per germline. The full variable domain, completed using reference TRBV18 and TRBJ1-2, is NAGVMQNPRHLVRRRGQEARLRCSPMKGHSHVYWYRQLPEEGLKFMVYLQKENIIDESGMPKERFSAEFPKEGPSILRIQQVVRGDSAAYFCASSDETGVGLYGYTFGSGTRLTVV.

This clone has a handful of counts. CDR3 amino acids: CASSLHLTTALNTEAFF. The CDR3 bases are TGTGCCAGCAGCTTACATCTCACGACAGCCCTGAACACTGAAGCTTTCTTT. V usage is TRBV7-3 and J usage is TRBJ1-1, with D perhaps matching TRBD1 (5 bases). The CDR3 has 17 amino acids. The germline V gene encodes CDR1 SGHTA and CDR2 FQGTGA. Trimming took 2 bases from V and 0 from J, leaving 16 bases between them.

The rearrangement uses TRBV9 and TRBJ2-7; the D is unclear. V lost 7 bases, J lost 4 bases, and 15 bases lay in between. CDR3 length: 13 amino acids. CDR1 and CDR2 (germline): SGDLS, YYNGEE. The CDR3 spells CASPSWWNYEQYF. In DNA form, the CDR3 reads TGTGCCAGCCCTTCCTGGTGGAATTACGAGCAGTACTTC.

The chain is built from TRBV18 and TRBJ1-1; TRBD1 might be the D (6 bases). The CDR3 totals 14 residues. Deletions cut 0 bases from V and 3 bases from J, with 8 bases between. CDR1 is KGHSH, CDR2 LQKENI, per germline. The CDR3 region is CASSPPNRDTEAFF. The DNA for the CDR3 is TGTGCCAGCTCACCACCGAACAGGGACACTGAAGCTTTCTTT.

This clone occurred a few times. CDR3 sequence reads: CASSSQGAFYGYTF. The CDR3 nucleotides read TGTGCCAGCAGCTCACAGGGGGCTTTCTATGGCTACACCTTC. The chain uses TRBV7-9 and TRBJ1-2; 9 bases map to TRBD1. Looked up from germline, CDR1 is SEHNR and CDR2 is FQNEAQ (reference sequence). This CDR3 comprises 14 residues. Trimming removed 4 bases from V and 4 bases from J; junction bases left unmatched: 4.

This chain uses TRBV7-3 with TRBJ2-1, with 8 bases aligning to TRBD1. This CDR3 has 15 residues. J lost 3 bases, V lost 7 bases, and 8 bases had no gene match. Germline-derived CDR1 and CDR2 are SGHTA and FQGTGA. The CDR3 region has the DNA TGTGCCAGCACACAAACAGGGGGATACTACAATGAGCAGTTCTTC. Protein sequence: CASTQTGGYYNEQFF.

The chain carries TRBV2 and TRBJ1-2; D not resolved. V was clipped by 1 base and J by 2 bases, with 2 bases between them. Germline-derived CDR1 and CDR2 are SNHLY and FYNNEI. CDR3 size: 12 residues. DNA for the CDR3: TGTGCCAGCAGTGAAGAAAACTATGGCTACACCTTC. It is translated as CASSEENYGYTF.

This chain connects TRBV19 to TRBJ1-2; D is possibly TRBD1 (5 bases). Per germline, CDR1 LNHDA and CDR2 SQIVND (reference sequence). V gave up 10 bases and J gave up 3 bases, with 15 bases separating them. There are 13 residues in the CDR3. CDR3 protein: CATPRAGDYGYTF. Here the CDR3 DNA reads TGTGCCACCCCCCGGGCGGGGGACTATGGCTACACCTTC.

The table lists this clone with a few counts. The chain couples TRBV4-3 to TRBJ1-3; the match to TRBD1 covers 8 bases. After removal of 0 bases from V and 0 bases from J, the junction contained 16 bases not matched to a gene. CDR1 is LGHNA and CDR2 is YSLEER in the germline V gene. The CDR3 spans 21 residues. DNA for the CDR3: TGCGCCAGCAGCCAAGACCTTCCTCTAATGGGACAGGCATACTCTGGAAACACCATATATTTT. This gives the protein CASSQDLPLMGQAYSGNTIYF.

J is TRBJ1-2 and V is TRBV10-2, with no clear D. V was pared by 2 bases and J by 1 base, with 11 bases between. CDR3 length equals 15 residues. Germline CDR1 and CDR2: WSHSY and SAAADI. The CDR3 loop is CASSERVNFNYGYTF. CDR3 DNA: TGCGCCAGCAGTGAGAGGGTAAACTTTAACTATGGCTACACCTTC.

The rearrangement uses TRBV28 and TRBJ1-2; D ambiguous. Trimming cost V 6 bases and J 0 bases, with 11 bases left between them. This CDR3 comprises 14 residues. Germline V gene data show CDR1 as MDHEN and CDR2 as SYDVKM. The CDR3 DNA is TGTGCCAGCAGGACGAGCCCAGCTAACTATGGCTACACCTTC. Its protein is CASRTSPANYGYTF.

V and J are TRBV30 and TRBJ1-6; D call uncertain. V gave up 4 bases and J gave up 14 bases, with 12 bases separating them. The CDR3 covers 11 residues. Germline CDR1 and CDR2: GTSNPN and SVGIG (reference sequence). The CDR3 bases are TGTGCCTGGACCTCTGGGGAGGCCCTCCACTTT. Translation: CAWTSGEALHF.

The genes are TRBV29-1 and TRBJ1-2; a weak D match, TRBD1 (5 bases). The germline V and J ends were trimmed by 0 bases and 2 bases, with 7 bases remaining between them. The CDR3 contains 13 residues. Germline-derived CDR1 and CDR2 are SQVTM and ANQGSEA. The CDR3 DNA is TGCAGCGTTGAAGATCGGGGGAACTATGGCTACACCTTC. It encodes CSVEDRGNYGYTF.

This clone came up a few times. The chain carries TRBV30 and TRBJ1-1; D is possibly TRBD1 (5 bases). The CDR3 runs 16 residues. The V and J ends lost 0 bases and 6 bases respectively, with 20 bases between them. Per the germline V gene, CDR1 is GTSNPN and CDR2 is SVGIG (reference sequence). The CDR3 region is CAWSVRQGITIPEAFF. DNA of the CDR3: TGTGCCTGGAGTGTACGGCAGGGTATAACGATCCCTGAAGCTTTCTTT.

The chain employs TRBV4-1 and TRBJ1-6, with D hard to call. Deletions cut 2 bases from V and 0 bases from J, with 11 bases between. Germline V CDR1 and CDR2: MGHRA, YSYEKL. The CDR3 loop spans 17 amino acids. The DNA for the CDR3 is TGCGCCAGCAGCCAACCTTTGGGGAGCTCCTATAATTCACCCCTCCACTTT. Its translation is CASSQPLGSSYNSPLHF.

The chain combines TRBV5-1 with TRBJ1-2; D is uncertain. The germline CDR1 and CDR2 sequences are SGHRS and YFSETQ. The CDR3 covers 14 residues. The V and J ends lost 2 bases and 0 bases respectively, with 8 bases between them. The CDR3 DNA is TGCGCCAGCAGCTTTATAGGGTCTAACTATGGCTACACCTTC. As protein: CASSFIGSNYGYTF.

The rearrangement joins TRBV4-1 to TRBJ1-5; 9 bases align to TRBD1. CDR3 length: 16 amino acids. The trim removed 1 base at V and 6 bases at J, leaving 7 bases unmatched. CDR1 and CDR2 (germline): MGHRA, YSYEKL. CDR3 sequence: CASSQGQGGSGQPQHF. The CDR3 nucleotides read TGCGCCAGCAGCCAAGGACAGGGGGGTTCTGGTCAGCCCCAGCATTTT.

The CDR3: CASSPKTSGRSNEQFF. CDR3 DNA: TGTGCCAGCAGCCCGAAAACTAGCGGGAGGAGCAATGAGCAGTTCTTC. The chain combines TRBV11-2 with TRBJ2-1; 12 positions agree with TRBD2. Per the germline V gene, CDR1 is SGHAT and CDR2 is FQNNGV. With 5 bases clipped from V and 6 bases from J, the junction kept 8 bases outside the gene matches. The CDR3 extends over 16 amino acids.

In its sample, this clone was seen a few times. This CDR3 reads CASTPAAGQSSYEQYF. Here the CDR3 DNA reads TGTGCCAGCACCCCGGCAGCGGGCCAGAGCTCCTACGAGCAGTACTTC. The chain combines TRBV7-2 with TRBJ2-7; the D gene is possibly TRBD2 (6 bases). Trimming shortened V by 7 bases and J by 0 bases, and 19 bases separated the two germline ends. This CDR3 has 16 amino acids. Germline V CDR1 and CDR2: SGHTA, FQGNSA.

This clone has only a few counts. The chain links TRBV27 to TRBJ2-7; D might be TRBD1 (6 bases). V lost 6 bases and J lost 4, with 13 bases in between. Germline loops: CDR1 MNHEY, CDR2 SMNVEV (reference sequence). This CDR3 is 13 amino acids long. CDR3 protein: CASSPRGGYEQYF. The CDR3 coding sequence is TGTGCCAGCAGCCCCAGGGGCGGGTACGAGCAGTACTTC.